The following is a T cell receptor (beta chain) sequence with its context. Its antigen is unknown. The data originate from a study of T cell responses to AZD1222 COVID-19 vaccine. Study-wide results and limits: Spike-specific TCR repertoires showed rising breadth and depth after two AZD1222 doses.

Germline-derived CDR1 and CDR2 are SGHVS and FNYEAQ. Trimming took off 5 bases at V and 3 bases at J, with 5 bases between the two ends. The CDR3 extends over 11 amino acids. Clones were read by immunoSEQ multiplex PCR, and TCRdb kept only the in-frame ones, dropping some. The sample has more than 50,000 clones; about 90% are singletons. The V gene is TRBV7-6, the J gene TRBJ2-7; D uncertain. The clonotype comes from an adult in good health. Sample: peripheral blood, taken on day 0 of AZD1222 vaccination. The CDR3 DNA sequence: TGTGCCAGCAGCCCAGGCTACGAGCAGTACTTC. Translating it yields CASSPGYEQYF.